This passage covers 30 T cell receptor beta chains from one sample sequenced in a study of T cell responses to AZD1222 COVID-19 vaccine. The table came from immunoSEQ multiplex PCR; TCRdb's copy has only in-frame clones and leaves some out. The sample carries around 100,000 clones, 84% recorded once. The specimen comprised peripheral blood, sampled on day 0 of AZD1222 vaccination. These receptors all come from an adult in good health.

V usage is TRBV4-3 and J usage is TRBJ2-3; 11 bases fit TRBD2. Germline V gene data show CDR1 as LGHNA and CDR2 as YSLEER. J was trimmed by 7 bases and V by 2 bases; bases with no gene match: 8. The CDR3 consists of 16 residues. The CDR3 region has the DNA TGCGCCAGCAGCCAAATTTTAGCGGGAGGGCCCCATACGCAGTATTTT. Its translation is CASSQILAGGPHTQYF.

The V gene is TRBV19, the J gene TRBJ2-5; TRBD2 might be the D (5 bases). The CDR3 extends over 13 amino acids. CDR1 is LNHDA and CDR2 is SQIVND in the germline V gene (reference sequence). The V end lost 5 bases, the J end lost 5 bases, and 12 bases lay between the germline ends. CDR3 nucleotide sequence: TGTGCCAGTAGTGAGCCCCGAGGGGAGACCCAGTACTTC. As protein: CASSEPRGETQYF. The full variable domain, its missing parts supplied by reference TRBV19 and TRBJ2-5, is DGGITQSPKYLFRKEGQNVTLSCEQNLNHDAMYWYRQDPGQGLRLIYYSQIVNDFQKGDIAEGYSVSREKKESFPLTVTSAQKNPTAFYLCASSEPRGETQYFGPGTRLLVL.

The chain has TRBV2 and TRBJ2-1, with 11 positions matching TRBD2. This CDR3 is built from 15 residues. Germline CDR1 reads SNHLY; CDR2 reads FYNNEI. Trimming cost V 3 bases and J 5 bases; bases outside gene matches: 3. This CDR3 is CASSDRLAGNNEQFF. CDR3 DNA: TGTGCCAGCAGTGACAGACTAGCGGGAAACAATGAGCAGTTCTTC.

V is TRBV5-1 and J is TRBJ1-6; 9 positions agree with TRBD1. V gave up 5 bases and J gave up 10 bases; unmatched junction bases: 7. Per the germline V gene, CDR1 is SGHRS and CDR2 is YFSETQ. This CDR3 is 14 amino acids long. In nucleotides, the CDR3 is TGCGCCAGCAGTCCGGGACAGGGCCAATCACCCCTCCACTTT. Translating it yields CASSPGQGQSPLHF.

This chain links TRBV2 with TRBJ2-7, with TRBD1 matching 7 bases. V shed 8 bases and J 2 bases; nucleotides not matched to a gene: 6. Germline V gene lookup returns CDR1 SNHLY and CDR2 FYNNEI. CDR3 length: 13 amino acids. The CDR3 sequence is CASSTGTAYEQYF. CDR3 nucleotide sequence: TGTGCCAGCTCGACAGGGACGGCCTACGAGCAGTACTTC.

V gene TRBV13 combines with J gene TRBJ1-1; the match to TRBD1 covers 7 bases. Germline CDR1 PRHDT, CDR2 FYEKMQ (reference sequence). There are 12 residues in the CDR3. Unmatched junction bases numbered 2, after V lost 3 bases and J lost 7 bases. The CDR3 protein is CASSFRQGEAFF. As DNA, the CDR3 is TGTGCCAGCAGCTTCCGACAGGGTGAAGCTTTCTTT.

The chain joins TRBV12-3 or TRBV12-4 to TRBJ2-5; 8 bases agree with TRBD2. This CDR3 contains 13 residues. Losses at the gene ends were 6 bases for V and 5 bases for J; bases not matched to a gene: 5. For the CDR3, the DNA is TGTGCCAGCAGCTATAGCGGGGTGGAGACCCAGTACTTC. This gives the protein CASSYSGVETQYF.

V gene TRBV11-3 combines with J gene TRBJ2-1; no reliable D call. The CDR3 extends over 13 amino acids. V gave up 4 bases and J gave up 0 bases, with 4 bases separating them. The germline V gene has CDR1 SGHNT and CDR2 YENEEA. As DNA, the CDR3 is TGTGCCAGCAGCTCCAGCTCCTACAATGAGCAGTTCTTC. This sequence encodes CASSSSSYNEQFF.

The chain uses TRBV5-8 and TRBJ1-5; D not certain. The CDR3 runs 14 residues. The V end lost 2 bases, the J end lost 5 bases, and 11 bases lay between the germline ends. Germline CDR1 and CDR2: SGHTS and YDEGEE. The CDR3 DNA follows: TGTGCCAGCAGCTTCCGCCACATATATCAGCCCCAGCATTTT. Translating gives CASSFRHIYQPQHF.

Written as DNA, the CDR3 is TGTGCCAGCAGCTTATCGGGACAGGGGGGCACCGGGGAGCTGTTTTTT. It yields the protein CASSLSGQGGTGELFF. The gene calls are TRBV7-9 and TRBJ2-2; 11 bases align to TRBD1. The CDR3 totals 16 residues. The germline CDR1 and CDR2 sequences are SEHNR and FQNEAQ (reference sequence). V trimming: 2 bases; J trimming: 4 bases; junction bases outside the gene matches: 3. Full variable domain (missing parts from reference TRBV7-9 and TRBJ2-2): DTGVSQNPRHKITKRGQNVTFRCDPISEHNRLYWYRQTLGQGPEFLTYFQNEAQLEKSRLLSDRFSAERPKGSFSTLEIQRTEQGDSAMYLCASSLSGQGGTGELFFGEGSRLTVL.

Here the CDR3 DNA reads TGTGCCAGCAGCTCCCAGCAGTTCTTC. This gives the protein CASSSQQFF. The chain employs TRBV7-9 and TRBJ2-1; the D is unclear. V gave up 4 bases and J gave up 11 bases, with 3 bases separating them. CDR3 length: 9 amino acids. Germline V gene lookup returns CDR1 SEHNR and CDR2 FQNEAQ (reference sequence).

The genes are TRBV10-3 and TRBJ1-4; TRBD1 might be the D (6 bases). The germline V gene has CDR1 ENHRY and CDR2 SYGVKD. With 11 bases removed from V and 8 bases from J, the gap between germline ends came to 15 bases. This CDR3 has 12 amino acids. The DNA for the CDR3 is TGTGCCGCCATGGGGGCAGGGGAAAAACTGTTTTTT. It is translated as CAAMGAGEKLFF.

With regard to this clone: The germline gene is not matched at one end of the junction; a read error may be the cause. The chain couples TRBV7-9 to TRBJ2-5; 9 positions match TRBD1. The CDR3 has 14 residues. Germline V gene data show CDR1 as SEHNR and CDR2 as FQNEAQ (reference sequence). The CDR3, as DNA: TGTGCCAGCAACTTACAGGGGGCTGAGAAGACCCAGTACTTC. This gives the protein CASNLQGAEKTQYF.

This clone was recorded once. V usage is TRBV3-1 (or the pseudogene TRBV3-2) and J usage is TRBJ2-5, with a tentative D call TRBD1 (5 bases). CDR3 length: 15 residues. Germline CDR1 LGHDT, CDR2 YNNKEL (reference sequence). V lost 1 base and J 1 base, leaving 10 bases between the germline ends. Here the CDR3 reads CASSQALDIQETQYF. CDR3 sequence (DNA): TGTGCCAGCAGCCAAGCGTTGGACATCCAAGAGACCCAGTACTTC.

This chain uses TRBV28 with TRBJ2-1; 8 bases agree with TRBD2. The CDR3 sequence is 16 residues long. Losses at the gene ends were 8 bases for V and 3 bases for J; bases not matched to a gene: 12. In germline, CDR1 is MDHEN, CDR2 SYDVKM. In DNA form, the CDR3 reads TGTGCCAGCGGGGGGGGAGGACTAGCAGTCTACAATGAGCAGTTCTTC. It specifies CASGGGGLAVYNEQFF.

The J gene is TRBJ2-1, the V gene TRBV11-1; 9 positions match TRBD1. J gave up 6 bases and V 0 bases, and 6 bases lay outside the gene matches. The CDR3 covers 16 residues. Germline CDR1 and CDR2: SGHAT and FQDESV (reference sequence). The CDR3 DNA follows: TGTGCCAGCAGCTTAGCTCTTGACAGGGGGTCCAATGAGCAGTTCTTC. Residues: CASSLALDRGSNEQFF.

The chain combines TRBV24-1 with TRBJ1-5; no clear D gene. Trimming pared 3 bases from V and 4 bases from J, leaving 3 bases between. From germline, CDR1 is KGHDR and CDR2 SFDVKD. CDR3 length equals 12 residues. CDR3 sequence reads: CATSDMNQPQHF. DNA for the CDR3: TGTGCCACCAGTGATATGAATCAGCCCCAGCATTTT.

The genes are TRBV28 and TRBJ2-7, with D possibly TRBD2 on 6 matching bases. The CDR3 extends over 14 amino acids. V was trimmed by 4 bases and J by 7 bases, leaving 17 bases between them. Germline lookup yields CDR1 MDHEN and CDR2 SYDVKM. CDR3 region: CASSSAGTAREQYF. In DNA form, the CDR3 reads TGTGCCAGCAGTTCCGCGGGGACTGCCCGGGAGCAGTACTTC.

On this clone: The sample has other DNA sequences that encode this CDR3 too. The rearrangement links TRBV2 to TRBJ1-5, with 8 bases that match TRBD1. This CDR3 spans 14 amino acids. In germline, CDR1 is SNHLY, CDR2 FYNNEI. The ends lost 6 bases at V and 4 bases at J; junction bases unmatched: 5. The CDR3 here is CASSGTGGNQPQHF. Written as DNA, the CDR3 is TGTGCCAGCAGCGGGACAGGCGGGAATCAGCCCCAGCATTTT.

The rearrangement joins TRBV10-3 to TRBJ1-5, with D possibly matching TRBD1 (5 bases). The CDR3 is 14 amino acids. CDR1 and CDR2 from the germline V gene are ENHRY and SYGVKD. With 5 bases removed from V and 2 bases from J, the gap between germline ends came to 10 bases. CDR3 nucleotides: TGTGCCATCAGTAGGGGAGAAGGCAATCAGCCCCAGCATTTT. Translating it yields CAISRGEGNQPQHF.

The V gene is TRBV7-2, the J gene TRBJ2-7, with 7 bases fitting TRBD1. The CDR3 covers 13 residues. With V trimmed by 4 bases and J by 3 bases, 3 bases remained unmatched. Germline lookup yields CDR1 SGHTA and CDR2 FQGNSA. CDR3 region: CASSSRDSYEQYF. The CDR3 DNA reads as TGTGCCAGCAGCTCCCGGGACAGCTACGAGCAGTACTTC.

This clone was found once. CDR3 bases: TGTGCCAGCAGCAAAGCCAGGTTAGCAGACAATGAGCAGTTCTTC. It encodes CASSKARLADNEQFF. V is TRBV6-1 and J is TRBJ2-1; unclear D gene. The CDR3 sequence is 15 residues long. V was shortened by 6 bases and J by 5 bases, with 17 bases between the two germline ends. Germline V gene lookup returns CDR1 MNHNS and CDR2 SASEGT.

The chain recombines TRBV5-6 with TRBJ2-3; D unclear. The V gene lost 3 bases and the J gene lost 0 bases, with 14 bases spanning the gap. The CDR3 is made up of 16 amino acids. Germline V lookup: CDR1 SGHDT, CDR2 YYEEEE. The CDR3 reads CASSSPDGTSTDTQYF. The CDR3 DNA is TGTGCCAGCAGCTCCCCGGACGGAACTAGCACAGATACGCAGTATTTT.

V gene TRBV4-2 combines with J gene TRBJ2-1, with a weak D call TRBD2 (6 bases). The CDR3 is 13 amino acids. Germline lookup yields CDR1 LGHNA and CDR2 YNFKEQ. The germline V and J ends were trimmed by 0 bases and 15 bases, with 15 bases remaining between them. CDR3 region: CASSQDGRGKGFF. In nucleotides, the CDR3 is TGTGCCAGCAGCCAAGATGGACGGGGGAAGGGGTTCTTC.

The chain couples TRBV7-2 to TRBJ1-6; tentative D call: TRBD1 (5 bases). The CDR3 has 15 residues. Germline V gives CDR1 SGHTA, CDR2 FQGNSA. Trimming removed 8 bases at V and 5 bases at J, with 16 bases between. CDR3 nucleotides: TGTGCCAGCCGGGGTTTGGGGGTAAATAATTCACCCCTCCACTTT. Encoded protein: CASRGLGVNNSPLHF.

V usage is TRBV5-1 and J usage is TRBJ1-2; 9 bases map to TRBD1. The CDR3 extends over 16 amino acids. Germline V gene data show CDR1 as SGHRS and CDR2 as YFSETQ. The ends lost 1 base at V and 2 bases at J; junction bases unmatched: 6. The CDR3 protein is CASSLTGTGLNYGYTF. The CDR3 coding sequence is TGCGCCAGCAGCTTGACCGGGACAGGGCTCAACTATGGCTACACCTTC.

The chain uses TRBV7-9 and TRBJ1-2; D unresolved. The CDR3 is 12 amino acids. The germline CDR1 and CDR2 sequences are SEHNR and FQNEAQ (reference sequence). With 4 bases removed from V and 6 bases from J, the gap between germline ends came to 9 bases. DNA of the CDR3: TGTGCCAGCAGCTCCCCAGTCGATGGCTACACCTTC. This sequence encodes CASSSPVDGYTF. Full variable domain (missing parts from reference TRBV7-9 and TRBJ1-2): DTGVSQNPRHKITKRGQNVTFRCDPISEHNRLYWYRQTLGQGPEFLTYFQNEAQLEKSRLLSDRFSAERPKGSFSTLEIQRTEQGDSAMYLCASSSPVDGYTFGSGTRLTVV.

The chain employs TRBV10-3 and TRBJ1-5; 7 nucleotides match TRBD1. CDR3 length: 14 residues. With 4 bases clipped from V and 2 bases from J, the junction kept 2 bases outside the gene matches. Germline V CDR1 and CDR2: ENHRY, SYGVKD. CDR3 region: CAISGTGGNQPQHF. CDR3 DNA: TGTGCCATCAGTGGGACAGGAGGCAATCAGCCCCAGCATTTT.

This clone was seen a handful of times. CDR3 nucleotides: TGCGCCAGCAGCCCCTATCTAGCGGGGGAAAGCACAGATACGCAGTATTTT. This translates into CASSPYLAGESTDTQYF. The J gene is TRBJ2-3, the V gene TRBV5-1; 10 nucleotides match TRBD2. Germline loops: CDR1 SGHRS, CDR2 YFSETQ. Trimming took 4 bases from V and 0 from J; bases not matched to a gene: 8. The CDR3 consists of 17 residues.

The V call is TRBV25-1, the J call TRBJ1-1, with TRBD1 matching over 10 bases. The V gene end was trimmed by 1 base and the J gene end by 5 bases; junction bases not matched to a gene: 4. This CDR3 is built from 15 residues. CDR1 is MGHDK and CDR2 is SYGVNS in the germline V gene. As DNA, the CDR3 is TGTGCCAGCAGTGAATCGGGACAGGGGTGGACTGAAGCTTTCTTT. Translated: CASSESGQGWTEAFF. Full variable domain (remainder filled in from reference TRBV25-1 and TRBJ1-1): EADIYQTPRYLVIGTGKKITLECSQTMGHDKMYWYQQDPGMELHLIHYSYGVNSTEKGDLSSESTVSRIRTEHFPLTLESARPSHTSQYLCASSESGQGWTEAFFGQGTRLTVV.